This T cell receptor beta chain stems from a study of shared clonotypes between healthy human individuals. Generated by immunoSEQ multiplex PCR, the TCRdb table keeps only in-frame clones and is missing some. Of more than 2 million clones listed, 95% are singletons. Germline V gene data show CDR1 as SGHTA and CDR2 as FQGTGA. V was pared by 1 base and J by 3 bases, with 11 bases between. This CDR3 has 15 amino acids. The chain joins TRBV7-3 to TRBJ2-3; tentative D call: TRBD2 (6 bases). Source material: naive CD4+ T cells sorted from blood. As to subset: CD45RA+ positively selected. The sequence derives from a man younger than 35 in good health. CDR3 sequence: CASSLMGGRTDTQYF. The CDR3 region has the DNA TGTGCCAGCAGCTTAATGGGGGGTAGAACAGATACGCAGTATTTT.